The 23 T cell receptor beta chains below were found in one sample sequenced in a study of T-cell memory formation after mild COVID-19. MiXCR, applied by TCRdb to the 5' RACE reads, yields one record per CDR3 protein. The sample records 580,000 or so distinct CDR3 sequences, 17% being singletons. Material: PBMCs or a T cell subset sorted from them (not recorded which). These receptors were obtained from an adult woman who had mild COVID-19 (a few samples of this study predate the infection). Cell type and time point are not known.

The V gene is TRBV7-2, the J gene TRBJ1-1; weak D call: TRBD1 (5 bases). The V end lost 4 bases, the J end lost 2 bases, and 14 bases lay between the germline ends. Germline CDR1 reads SGHTA; CDR2 reads FQGNSA. This CDR3 is 15 amino acids long. The DNA for the CDR3 is TGTGCCAGCAGCTGGGATGGGCAGGGAAACACTGAAGCTTTCTTT. Its translation is CASSWDGQGNTEAFF. Full variable domain (outside the CDR3, taken from reference TRBV7-2 and TRBJ1-1): GAGVSQSPSNKVTEKGKDVELRCDPISGHTALYWYRQSLGQGLEFLIYFQGNSAPDKSGLPSDRFSAERTGGSVSTLTIQRTQQEDSAVYLCASSWDGQGNTEAFFGQGTRLTVV.

The chain employs TRBV20-1 and TRBJ2-3; tentatively, D is TRBD2 (6 bases). Germline CDR1 is DFQATT and CDR2 is SNEGSKA (reference sequence). The V end was cut by 3 bases, the J end by 2 bases, with 15 bases between. This CDR3 contains 15 residues. CDR3 amino acids: CSARYGGAPTDTQYF. For the CDR3, the DNA is TGCAGTGCTAGGTATGGCGGGGCGCCCACAGATACGCAGTATTTT.

This clonotype was found a few times. J is TRBJ1-2 and V is TRBV27; 7 bases align to TRBD1. Germline V gene lookup returns CDR1 MNHEY and CDR2 SMNVEV (reference sequence). CDR3 size: 14 residues. The V gene end was trimmed by 5 bases and the J gene end by 8 bases; junction bases not matched to a gene: 11. CDR3 bases: TGTGCCAGCAGTCCAGGTGGAGGGGGCGCGGGCTACACCTTC. This encodes CASSPGGGGAGYTF.

V usage is TRBV3-1 and J usage is TRBJ2-3; maybe TRBD2 (6 bases). There are 14 residues in the CDR3. V was shortened by 4 bases and J by 9 bases, with 17 bases between the two germline ends. In germline, CDR1 is LGHDT, CDR2 YNNKEL (reference sequence). The CDR3 DNA reads as TGTGCCAGCAGCCCCGCCCCAGGAGGGAGAACGCAGTATTTT. Residues: CASSPAPGGRTQYF.

The chain recombines TRBV20-1 with TRBJ2-1, with D possibly matching TRBD2 (7 bases). In germline, CDR1 is DFQATT, CDR2 SNEGSKA (reference sequence). The CDR3 extends over 13 amino acids. The V end was cut by 3 bases, the J end by 2 bases, with 8 bases between. The CDR3 reads CSARGGPYNEQFF. As DNA, the CDR3 is TGCAGTGCTAGGGGGGGGCCCTACAATGAGCAGTTCTTC.

The chain links TRBV12-3 or TRBV12-4 to TRBJ2-6; unclear D gene. V was pared by 2 bases and J by 2 bases, with 10 bases between. This CDR3 comprises 16 residues. The CDR3 DNA sequence: TGTGCCAGCAGTTTAAGGAGACTGGCTGGGGCCAACGTCCTGACTTTC. Translating gives CASSLRRLAGANVLTF.

The sample holds a few counts of this clonotype. This chain connects TRBV6-1 to TRBJ1-4; 9 bases agree with TRBD1. Looked up from germline, CDR1 is MNHNS and CDR2 is SASEGT. V shed 8 bases, J shed 5 bases, and the junction held 6 bases outside the gene matches. This CDR3 spans 14 amino acids. The CDR3 DNA is TGTGCCAGCCGAGAGGGACAGGGAAATGAAAAACTGTTTTTT. Translation gives CASREGQGNEKLFF.

This clonotype was seen a handful of times. V gene TRBV18 combines with J gene TRBJ2-7; D is ambiguous. This CDR3 has 12 amino acids. In germline, CDR1 is KGHSH, CDR2 LQKENI. Trimming cost V 4 bases and J 5 bases, with 9 bases left between them. CDR3 residues: CASSQTLDEQYF. CDR3 DNA: TGTGCCAGCTCACAAACCTTAGACGAGCAGTACTTC.

This clonotype was picked up a small number of times. The chain employs TRBV12-3 or TRBV12-4 and TRBJ2-3; D may match TRBD1 or TRBD2 (5 bases each). The CDR3 is made up of 16 amino acids. The ends were cut back, 3 bases at V and 5 bases at J, with 18 bases in the middle. The CDR3 nucleotides are TGTGCCAGCAGTTTCAGGGACCACCTATTCGGAGATACGCAGTATTTT. This gives the protein CASSFRDHLFGDTQYF.

The rearrangement links TRBV15 to TRBJ2-1; 14 nucleotides match TRBD2. After removal of 5 bases from V and 0 bases from J, the junction contained 9 bases not matched to a gene. Germline values: CDR1 LNHNV, CDR2 YYDKDF (reference sequence). The CDR3 totals 19 residues. CDR3 region: CATSRSSGTSGGSYNEQFF. The CDR3 DNA follows: TGTGCCACCAGCCGATCTTCCGGGACTAGCGGGGGCTCCTACAATGAGCAGTTCTTC.

This clonotype was counted only a few times. J is TRBJ1-1 and V is TRBV20-1; D not resolved. Per germline, CDR1 DFQATT and CDR2 SNEGSKA (reference sequence). V dropped 8 bases and J dropped 0 bases, with 13 bases sitting between them. The CDR3 is 13 amino acids. CDR3 in DNA: TGCAGTCGATTGCCGTCCATGAACACTGAAGCTTTCTTT. Translation: CSRLPSMNTEAFF.

This clonotype was seen a few times. The V gene is TRBV2, the J gene TRBJ2-7, with 7 positions matching TRBD1. V shed 6 bases and J 3 bases; nucleotides not matched to a gene: 11. Germline V gives CDR1 SNHLY, CDR2 FYNNEI. This CDR3 contains 15 residues. The CDR3 DNA follows: TGTGCCAGCAGCCAGATAATACAGGGGTTCTACGAGCAGTACTTC. This translates into CASSQIIQGFYEQYF.

CDR3 protein: CASSQVLAGIYNEQFF. The CDR3, as DNA: TGCGCCAGCAGCCAGGTACTAGCGGGGATTTACAATGAGCAGTTCTTC. The chain recombines TRBV4-3 with TRBJ2-1; 10 bases map to TRBD2. The trim removed 3 bases at V and 4 bases at J, leaving 6 bases unmatched. The CDR3 has 16 amino acids. The germline gives CDR1 LGHNA, CDR2 YSLEER.

In its sample, this clonotype was seen a few times. The J gene is TRBJ2-5, the V gene TRBV7-9; D is possibly TRBD2 (5 bases). The CDR3 spans 11 residues. Germline values: CDR1 SEHNR, CDR2 FQNEAQ (reference sequence). Between the trimmed V and J ends, which lost 6 bases and 5 bases, there was a span of 7 bases. The DNA of the CDR3 is TGTGCCAGCAGACTAGTGGAGACCCAGTACTTC. It is translated as CASRLVETQYF.

The sample holds a few counts of this clonotype. CDR3 loop: CASSVQGFTGGNTIYF. The CDR3 DNA sequence: TGCGCCAGCAGCGTTCAAGGTTTTACTGGTGGAAACACCATATATTTT. The rearrangement joins TRBV4-1 to TRBJ1-3; no clear D. Germline V gene data show CDR1 as MGHRA and CDR2 as YSYEKL. The CDR3 covers 16 residues. The germline V and J ends were trimmed by 5 bases and 3 bases, with 17 bases remaining between them.

The table lists this clonotype with a few counts. The chain combines TRBV7-9 with TRBJ2-2, with TRBD1 matching 12 bases. Germline assignment: CDR1 SEHNR and CDR2 FQNEAQ (reference sequence). The CDR3 has 14 amino acids. The junction had 4 bases not matched to a gene; V was cut back by 8 bases and J by 6 bases. In nucleotides, the CDR3 is TGTGCCAGCCCGGGACAGGGGGCTTCCGGGGAGCTGTTTTTT. As protein: CASPGQGASGELFF.

This clonotype has at least ten counts. V is TRBV12-3 or TRBV12-4 and J is TRBJ1-5; no definite D call. The CDR3 covers 13 residues. The V gene lost 2 bases and the J gene lost 3 bases, with 5 bases spanning the gap. This chain's CDR3 is CASSLTHNQPQHF. The CDR3 nucleotides read TGTGCCAGCAGTTTAACGCACAATCAGCCCCAGCATTTT.

This clonotype was observed a few times. The chain uses TRBV9 and TRBJ1-2, with D perhaps TRBD1 (5 bases). This CDR3 contains 14 residues. The germline V gene encodes CDR1 SGDLS and CDR2 YYNGEE. Between the trimmed V and J ends, which lost 3 bases and 8 bases, there was a span of 17 bases. CDR3 residues: CASSDPGGAGGYTF. The CDR3, as DNA: TGTGCCAGCAGCGACCCAGGCGGGGCGGGGGGCTACACCTTC. Full variable domain (rest looked up from reference TRBV9 and TRBJ1-2): DSGVTQTPKHLITATGQRVTLRCSPRSGDLSVYWYQQSLDQGLQFLIQYYNGEERAKGNILERFSAQQFPDLHSELNLSSLELGDSALYFCASSDPGGAGGYTFGSGTRLTVV.

The chain uses TRBV7-6 and TRBJ2-1; the match to TRBD2 covers 13 bases. Germline CDR1 SGHVS, CDR2 FNYEAQ. The CDR3 totals 20 residues. V shed 0 bases and J 5 bases; nucleotides not matched to a gene: 13. The DNA of the CDR3 is TGTGCCAGCAGCTTAGCCCCAGAACTAGCGGGAGGGCCCATAAACAATGAGCAGTTCTTC. Protein: CASSLAPELAGGPINNEQFF.

This clonotype was counted at least ten times. The J gene is TRBJ1-1, the V gene TRBV5-1, with D perhaps matching TRBD1 (6 bases). CDR1 and CDR2 from the germline V gene are SGHRS and YFSETQ. With 4 bases removed from V and 5 bases from J, the gap between germline ends came to 18 bases. This CDR3 is built from 15 residues. CDR3 DNA sequence: TGCGCCAGCAGCGAGACAGGTTTCAGTAATACTGAAGCTTTCTTT. This sequence encodes CASSETGFSNTEAFF.

In its sample, this clonotype was seen a few times. The chain has TRBV25-1 and TRBJ2-3; tentatively, D is TRBD1 (6 bases). This CDR3 region has 14 residues. Germline-derived CDR1 and CDR2 are MGHDK and SYGVNS. Trimming shortened V by 5 bases and J by 0 bases, and 9 bases separated the two germline ends. The CDR3 protein is CASSWTASTDTQYF. CDR3 coding DNA: TGTGCCAGCAGTTGGACAGCTAGCACAGATACGCAGTATTTT.

This clonotype has more than one count but fewer than ten. The chain carries TRBV9 and TRBJ2-7; D is uncertain. This CDR3 contains 13 residues. The germline V gene encodes CDR1 SGDLS and CDR2 YYNGEE. Trimming removed 0 bases at V and 2 bases at J, with 6 bases between. CDR3 coding DNA: TGTGCCAGCAGCGTAGAAGGCGCCTACGAGCAGTACTTC. Translated, it gives CASSVEGAYEQYF.

This clonotype has a handful of counts. V is TRBV12-5 and J is TRBJ1-3; 7 nucleotides match TRBD1. Germline assignment: CDR1 LGHNT and CDR2 FRNRAP. V was pared by 3 bases and J by 2 bases, with 4 bases of the junction left unmatched. The CDR3 spans 15 residues. CDR3 region: CASGFETGPGNTIYF. The CDR3, as DNA: TGTGCTAGTGGTTTCGAGACAGGGCCTGGAAACACCATATATTTT.